This T cell receptor beta chain was documented in a study of T cell repertoires in cytomegalovirus infection. Across the study: Both recently identified HLA-C-restricted and well-studied HLA-B-restricted CMV epitopes were used in the study. The study's findings and limits: Clonotype analysis showed dominance of the ex vivo response by HLA-C-restricted CMV-specific TCR beta clonotypes.

TCRdb processed the reads anew with MiXCR; each CDR3 protein has one entry. The sample has some 350,000 distinct CDR3 sequences, 25% to 35% seen once. This clonotype was observed a few times. Its matching antigen is unknown. The CDR3 consists of 15 residues. V lost 5 bases and J 6 bases, leaving 17 bases between the germline ends. This sample comprised cultured PBMCs, obtained from culture after CMV antigen stimulation. The chain links TRBV12-3 or TRBV12-4 to TRBJ1-5, with D possibly being TRBD1 (6 bases). The receptor's source is a human donor in good health (CMV status not recorded). Some clones in this sample may be carry-over from other donors' samples. CDR3 in DNA: TGTGCCAGCAGTCCTACGAGGGGGGCAGGTCAGCCCCAGCATTTT. Its translation is CASSPTRGAGQPQHF.